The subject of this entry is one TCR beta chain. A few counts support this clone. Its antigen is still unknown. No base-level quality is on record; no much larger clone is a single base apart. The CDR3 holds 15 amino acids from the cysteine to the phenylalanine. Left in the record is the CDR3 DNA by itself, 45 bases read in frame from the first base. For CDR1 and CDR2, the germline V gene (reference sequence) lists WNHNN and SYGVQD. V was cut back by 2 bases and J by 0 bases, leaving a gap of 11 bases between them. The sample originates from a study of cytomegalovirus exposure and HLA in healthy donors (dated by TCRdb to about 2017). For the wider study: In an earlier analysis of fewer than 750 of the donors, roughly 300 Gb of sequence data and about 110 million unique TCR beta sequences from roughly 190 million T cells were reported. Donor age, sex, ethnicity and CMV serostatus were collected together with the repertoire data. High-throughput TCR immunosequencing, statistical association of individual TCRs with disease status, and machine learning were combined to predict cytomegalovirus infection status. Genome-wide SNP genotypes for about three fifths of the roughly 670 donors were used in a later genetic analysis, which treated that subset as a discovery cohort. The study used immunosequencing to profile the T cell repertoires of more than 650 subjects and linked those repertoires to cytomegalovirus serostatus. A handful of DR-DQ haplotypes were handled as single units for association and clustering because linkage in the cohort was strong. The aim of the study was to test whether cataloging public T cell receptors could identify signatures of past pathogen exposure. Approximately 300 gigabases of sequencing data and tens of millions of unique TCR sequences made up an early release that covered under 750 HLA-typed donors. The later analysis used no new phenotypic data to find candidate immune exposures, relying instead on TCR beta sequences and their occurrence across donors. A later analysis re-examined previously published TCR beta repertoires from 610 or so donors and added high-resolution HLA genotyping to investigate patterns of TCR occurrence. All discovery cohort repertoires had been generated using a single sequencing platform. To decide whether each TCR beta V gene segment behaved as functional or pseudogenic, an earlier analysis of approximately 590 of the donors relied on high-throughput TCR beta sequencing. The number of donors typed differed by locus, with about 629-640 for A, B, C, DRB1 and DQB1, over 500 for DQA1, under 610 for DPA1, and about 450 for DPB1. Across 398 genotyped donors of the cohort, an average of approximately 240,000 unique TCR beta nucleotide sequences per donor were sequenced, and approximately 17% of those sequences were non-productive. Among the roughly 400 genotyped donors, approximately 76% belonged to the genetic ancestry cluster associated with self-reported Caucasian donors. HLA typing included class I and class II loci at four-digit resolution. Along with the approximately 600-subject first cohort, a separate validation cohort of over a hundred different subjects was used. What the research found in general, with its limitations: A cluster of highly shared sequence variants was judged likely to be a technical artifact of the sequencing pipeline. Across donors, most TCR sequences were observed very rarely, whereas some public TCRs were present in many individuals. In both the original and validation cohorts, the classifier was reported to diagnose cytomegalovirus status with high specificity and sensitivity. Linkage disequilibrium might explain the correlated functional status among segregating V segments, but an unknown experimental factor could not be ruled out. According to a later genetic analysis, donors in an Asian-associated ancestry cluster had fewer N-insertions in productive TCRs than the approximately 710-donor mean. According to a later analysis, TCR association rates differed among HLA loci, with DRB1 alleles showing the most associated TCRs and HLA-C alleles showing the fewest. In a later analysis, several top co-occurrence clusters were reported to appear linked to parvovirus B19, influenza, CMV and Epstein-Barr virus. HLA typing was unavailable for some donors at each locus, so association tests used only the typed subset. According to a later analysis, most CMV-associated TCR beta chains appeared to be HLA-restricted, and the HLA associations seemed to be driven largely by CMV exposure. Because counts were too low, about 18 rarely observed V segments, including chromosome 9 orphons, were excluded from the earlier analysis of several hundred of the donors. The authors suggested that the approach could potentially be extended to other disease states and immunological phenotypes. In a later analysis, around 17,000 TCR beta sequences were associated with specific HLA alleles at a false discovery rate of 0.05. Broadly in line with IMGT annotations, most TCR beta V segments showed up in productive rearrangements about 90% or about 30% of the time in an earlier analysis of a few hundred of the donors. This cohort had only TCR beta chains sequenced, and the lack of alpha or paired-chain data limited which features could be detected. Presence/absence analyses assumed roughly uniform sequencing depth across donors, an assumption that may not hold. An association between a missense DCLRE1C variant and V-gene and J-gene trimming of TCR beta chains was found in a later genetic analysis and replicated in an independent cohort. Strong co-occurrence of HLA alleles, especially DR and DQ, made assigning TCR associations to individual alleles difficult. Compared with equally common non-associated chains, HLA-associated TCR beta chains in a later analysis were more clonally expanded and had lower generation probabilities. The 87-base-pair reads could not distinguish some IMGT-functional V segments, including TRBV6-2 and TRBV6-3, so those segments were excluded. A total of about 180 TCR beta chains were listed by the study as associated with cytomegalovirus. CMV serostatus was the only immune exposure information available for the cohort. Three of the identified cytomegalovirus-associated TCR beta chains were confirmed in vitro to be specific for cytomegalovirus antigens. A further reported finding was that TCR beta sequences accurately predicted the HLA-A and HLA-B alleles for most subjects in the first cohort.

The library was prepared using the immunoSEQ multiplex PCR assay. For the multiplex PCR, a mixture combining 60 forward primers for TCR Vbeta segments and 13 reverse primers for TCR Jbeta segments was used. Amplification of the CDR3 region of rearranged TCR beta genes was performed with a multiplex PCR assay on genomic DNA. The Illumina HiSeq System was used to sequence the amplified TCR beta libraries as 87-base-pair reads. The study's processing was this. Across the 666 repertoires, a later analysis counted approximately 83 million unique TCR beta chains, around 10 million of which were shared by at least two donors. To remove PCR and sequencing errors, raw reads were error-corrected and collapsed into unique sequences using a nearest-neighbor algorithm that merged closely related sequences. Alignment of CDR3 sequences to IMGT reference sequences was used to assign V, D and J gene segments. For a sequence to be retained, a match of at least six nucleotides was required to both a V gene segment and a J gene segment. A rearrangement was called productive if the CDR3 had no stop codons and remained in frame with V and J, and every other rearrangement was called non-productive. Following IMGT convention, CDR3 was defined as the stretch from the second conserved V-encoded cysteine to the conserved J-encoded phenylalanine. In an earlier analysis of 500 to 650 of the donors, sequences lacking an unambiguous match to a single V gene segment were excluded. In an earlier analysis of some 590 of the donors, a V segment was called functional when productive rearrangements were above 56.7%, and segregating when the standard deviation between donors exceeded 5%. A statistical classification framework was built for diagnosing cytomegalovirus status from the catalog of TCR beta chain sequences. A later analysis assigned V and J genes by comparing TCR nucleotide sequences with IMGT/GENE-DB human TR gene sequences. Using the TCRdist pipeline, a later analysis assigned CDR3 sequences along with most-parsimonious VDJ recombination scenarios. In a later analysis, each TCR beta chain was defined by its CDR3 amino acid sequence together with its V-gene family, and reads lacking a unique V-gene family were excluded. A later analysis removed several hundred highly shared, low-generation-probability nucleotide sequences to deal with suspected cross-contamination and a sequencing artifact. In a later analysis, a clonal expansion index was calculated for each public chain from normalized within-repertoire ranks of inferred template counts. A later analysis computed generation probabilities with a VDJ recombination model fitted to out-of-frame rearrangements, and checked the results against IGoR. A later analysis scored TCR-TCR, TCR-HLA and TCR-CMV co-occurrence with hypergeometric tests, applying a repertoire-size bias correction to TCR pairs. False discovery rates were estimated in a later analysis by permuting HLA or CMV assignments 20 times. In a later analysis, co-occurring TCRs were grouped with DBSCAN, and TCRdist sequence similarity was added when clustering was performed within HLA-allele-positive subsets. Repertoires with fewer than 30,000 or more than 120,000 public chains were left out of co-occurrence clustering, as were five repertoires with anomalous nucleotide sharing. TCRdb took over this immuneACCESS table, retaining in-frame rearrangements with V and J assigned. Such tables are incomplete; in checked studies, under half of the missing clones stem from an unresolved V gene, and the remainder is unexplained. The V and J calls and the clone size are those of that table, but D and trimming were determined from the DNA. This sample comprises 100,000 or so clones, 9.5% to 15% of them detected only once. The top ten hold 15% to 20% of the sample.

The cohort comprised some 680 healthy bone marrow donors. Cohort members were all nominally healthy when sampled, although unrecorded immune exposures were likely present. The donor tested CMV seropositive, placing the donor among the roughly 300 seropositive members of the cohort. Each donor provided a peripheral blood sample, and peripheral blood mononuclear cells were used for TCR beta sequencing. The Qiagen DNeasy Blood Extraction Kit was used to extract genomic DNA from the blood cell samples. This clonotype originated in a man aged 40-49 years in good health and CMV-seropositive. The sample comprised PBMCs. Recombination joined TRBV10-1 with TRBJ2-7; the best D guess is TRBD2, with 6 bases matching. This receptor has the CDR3 CASSEGSGGSYEQYF. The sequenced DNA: TGCGCCAGCAGTGAGGGTAGCGGAGGCTCCTACGAGCAGTACTTC.